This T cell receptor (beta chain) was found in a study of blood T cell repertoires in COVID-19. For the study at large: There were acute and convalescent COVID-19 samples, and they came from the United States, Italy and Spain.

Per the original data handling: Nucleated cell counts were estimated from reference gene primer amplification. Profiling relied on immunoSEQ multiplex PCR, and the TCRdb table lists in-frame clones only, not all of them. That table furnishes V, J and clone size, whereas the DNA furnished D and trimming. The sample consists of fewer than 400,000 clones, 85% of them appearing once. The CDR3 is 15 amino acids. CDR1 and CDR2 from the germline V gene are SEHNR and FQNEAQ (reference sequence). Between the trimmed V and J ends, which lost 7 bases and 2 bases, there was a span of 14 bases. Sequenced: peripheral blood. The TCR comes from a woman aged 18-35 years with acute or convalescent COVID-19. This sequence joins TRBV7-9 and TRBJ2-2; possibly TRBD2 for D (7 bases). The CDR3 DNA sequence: TGTGCCAGCACTGCCGCGGGGGCAAACACCGGGGAGCTGTTTTTT. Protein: CASTAAGANTGELFF.